This T cell receptor beta chain emerged from a study of memory CD4+ T cells and cytomegalovirus serostatus. At the level of the study: Healthy Belgian adult donors included several CMV-positive and 24 CMV-negative people.

CDR1 is SNHLY, CDR2 FYNNEI, per germline. The CDR3 has 16 amino acids. V was pared by 4 bases and J by 0 bases, with 2 bases of the junction left unmatched. Single viable CD3+CD4+CD8-CD45RO+ cells were sorted as the memory CD4+ T cells. Donors' CMV status reflects serum IgG against pp150, pp28, p38, p52. Study results and limitations: The CMV-associated TCR signature appears largely within the CD4+ memory repertoire.

A word on this clone: Its matching antigen is unknown.

Clones were read by immunoSEQ multiplex PCR, and TCRdb kept only the in-frame ones, dropping some. The data contain fewer than 40,000 clones, roughly 85% of them singletons. The chain combines TRBV2 with TRBJ2-6; 8 bases are shared with TRBD1. Sample: memory CD4+ T cells from blood. The sequence was obtained from an adult in good health and CMV-seropositive. As DNA, the CDR3 is TGTGCCAGCAGTGTCCAGGGGGCCTCTGGGGCCAACGTCCTGACTTTC. This sequence encodes CASSVQGASGANVLTF.